This T cell receptor beta chain was retrieved from a study of CD8 T cells in ankylosing spondylitis. Study-level points and caveats: A number of the motif variants had already been described in reactive arthritis synovial fluid and blood. A motif in TCR beta, a set of roughly eight highly homologous variants, appeared characteristic of ankylosing spondylitis blood. Within peripheral blood, clones linked to disease were CD8+ and relatively rare. Clones linked to disease were reported to show significant enrichment in matched ankylosing spondylitis synovial fluid.

The CDR3 covers 11 residues. The V and J ends lost 2 bases and 6 bases respectively, with 4 bases between them. Germline CDR1 is DFQATT and CDR2 is SNEGSKA (reference sequence). A few counts support this clonotype. Its antigen is currently unknown. Since a much larger clone is just one base distant, this may be a read error. Each CDR3 protein gets one entry after TCRdb re-called the 5' RACE reads with MiXCR. The sample lists approximately 180,000 distinct CDR3 sequences; roughly 18% were seen once. This clonotype originated in a male donor under 30 with ankylosing spondylitis or in good health (not recorded which). Sequencing used blood, either unsorted or a sorted T cell fraction (not recorded which). The chain links TRBV20-1 to TRBJ2-2; D ambiguous. CDR3 DNA: TGCAGTGCTAGACGGGCCGGGGAGCTGTTTTTT. It encodes CSARRAGELFF.